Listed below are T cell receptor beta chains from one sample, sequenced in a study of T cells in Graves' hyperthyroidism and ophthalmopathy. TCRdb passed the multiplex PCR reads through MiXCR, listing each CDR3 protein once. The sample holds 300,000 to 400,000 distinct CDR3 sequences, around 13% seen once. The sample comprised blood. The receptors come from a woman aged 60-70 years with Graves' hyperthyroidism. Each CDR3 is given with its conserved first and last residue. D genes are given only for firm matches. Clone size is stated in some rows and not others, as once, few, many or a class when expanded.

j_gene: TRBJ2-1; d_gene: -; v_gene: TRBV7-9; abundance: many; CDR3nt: TGTGCCAGCAGCTTAGTGGGCTTCGGCAGGGATGGAAATGAGCAGTTCTTC; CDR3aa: CASSLVGFGRDGNEQFF
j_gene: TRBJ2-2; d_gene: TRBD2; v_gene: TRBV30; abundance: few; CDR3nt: TGTGCCTGGAGTGTAACGCTAGCGGGACGAGGCGGGGAGCTGTTTTTT; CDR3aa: CAWSVTLAGRGGELFF
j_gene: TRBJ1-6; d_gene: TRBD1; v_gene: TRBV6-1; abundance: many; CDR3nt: TGTGCCAGCAGTAAGACAGGGGCTAATTCACCCCTCCACTTT; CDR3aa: CASSKTGANSPLHF
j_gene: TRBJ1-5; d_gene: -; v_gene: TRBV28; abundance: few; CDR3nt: TGTGCCAGTAAAACAGGGATTCCCATTAGCAATCAGCCCCAGCATTTT; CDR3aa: CASKTGIPISNQPQHF
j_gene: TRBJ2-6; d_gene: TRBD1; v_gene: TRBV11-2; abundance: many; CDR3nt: TGTGCCAGCAGCTTCTTAAAGGGGGCCCCTGGGGCCAACGTCCTGACTTTC; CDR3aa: CASSFLKGAPGANVLTF
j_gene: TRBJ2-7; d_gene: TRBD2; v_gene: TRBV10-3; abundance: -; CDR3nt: TGTGCCATCAACGGGGGAGGGCCGTATGAGCAGTACTTC; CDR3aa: CAINGGGPYEQYF
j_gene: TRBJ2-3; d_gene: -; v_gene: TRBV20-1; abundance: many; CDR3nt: TGCAGTGCTAGAGGGCGGAGCACAGATACGCAGTATTTT; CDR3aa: CSARGRSTDTQYF
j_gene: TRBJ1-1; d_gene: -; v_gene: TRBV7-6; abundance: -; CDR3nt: TGTGCCAGCAGCTTAAAAATTGAAGGGGAAGCTTTCTTT; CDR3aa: CASSLKIEGEAFF
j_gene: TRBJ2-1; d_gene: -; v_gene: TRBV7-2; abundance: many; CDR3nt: TGTGCCAGCAGCCCCCCGTCGAGGGTCAATGAGCAGTTCTTC; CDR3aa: CASSPPSRVNEQFF
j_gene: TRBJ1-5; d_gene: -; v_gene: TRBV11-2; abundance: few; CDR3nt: TGTGCCAGCAGCTTAGAGGGGGGCCAGCCCCAGCATTTT; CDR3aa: CASSLEGGQPQHF
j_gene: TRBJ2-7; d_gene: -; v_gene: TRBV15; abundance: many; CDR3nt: TGTGCCACCAGCAGATCTACGGGGAACTACGAGCAGTACTTC; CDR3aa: CATSRSTGNYEQYF
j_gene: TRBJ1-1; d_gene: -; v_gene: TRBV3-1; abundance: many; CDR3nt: TGTGCCAGCGGATTAACAGGGAACACTGAAGCTTTCTTT; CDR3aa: CASGLTGNTEAFF
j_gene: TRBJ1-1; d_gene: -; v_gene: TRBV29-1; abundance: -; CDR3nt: TGCAGCGTTCTGGGCGCCTCGGGGTGGGTGAACACTGAAGCTTTCTTT; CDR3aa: CSVLGASGWVNTEAFF
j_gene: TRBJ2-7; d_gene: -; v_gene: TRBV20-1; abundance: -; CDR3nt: TGCAGTGCTTCTAGGGACGGGATGAGCTCCTACGAGCAGTACTTC; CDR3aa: CSASRDGMSSYEQYF
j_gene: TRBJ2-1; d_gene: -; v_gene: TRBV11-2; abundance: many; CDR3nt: TGTGCCAGCAGACTCAACAATGAGCAGTTCTTC; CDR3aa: CASRLNNEQFF
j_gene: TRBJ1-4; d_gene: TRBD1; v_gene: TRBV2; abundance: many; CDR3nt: TGTGCCAGCAGGACAGGGGAGTGGGAAAAACTGTTTTTT; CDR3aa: CASRTGEWEKLFF
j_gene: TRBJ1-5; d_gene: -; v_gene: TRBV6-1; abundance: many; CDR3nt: TGTGCCAGCAGGGGCGACAATCAGCCCCAGCATTTT; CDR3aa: CASRGDNQPQHF
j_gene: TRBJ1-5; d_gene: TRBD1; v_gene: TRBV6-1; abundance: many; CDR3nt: TGTGCCAGCAGTGAAAGTGACAGGGCCACTCAGCCCCAGCATTTT; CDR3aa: CASSESDRATQPQHF
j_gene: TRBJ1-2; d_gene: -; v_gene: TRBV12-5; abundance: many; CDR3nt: TGTGCTAGTGGTTTCACACCGAGGGGAATTAGCTATGGCTACACCTTC; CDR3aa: CASGFTPRGISYGYTF
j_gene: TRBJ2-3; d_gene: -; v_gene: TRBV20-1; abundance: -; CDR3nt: TGCAGTGCTAGAGAAACTAGCTACGCCCCAGATACGCAGTATTTT; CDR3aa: CSARETSYAPDTQYF
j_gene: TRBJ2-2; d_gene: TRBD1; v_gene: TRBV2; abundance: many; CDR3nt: TGTGCCAGCAGGGACAGGGGCGCCGGGGAGCTGTTTTTT; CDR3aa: CASRDRGAGELFF
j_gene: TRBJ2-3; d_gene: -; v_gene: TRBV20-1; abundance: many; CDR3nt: TGCAGTGCCCGAGGATTTCCTAACACAGATACGCAGTATTTT; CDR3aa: CSARGFPNTDTQYF
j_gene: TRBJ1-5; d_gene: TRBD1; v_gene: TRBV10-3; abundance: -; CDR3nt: TGTGCCATCAGTGAGTCAACAGGGGGGTATCGCAATCAGCCCCAGCATTTT; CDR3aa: CAISESTGGYRNQPQHF
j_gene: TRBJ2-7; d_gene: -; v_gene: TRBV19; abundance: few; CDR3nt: TGTGCCATAGACCGGGCCACCAGGCACAGATCCTACGAGCAGTACTTC; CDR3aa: CAIDRATRHRSYEQYF
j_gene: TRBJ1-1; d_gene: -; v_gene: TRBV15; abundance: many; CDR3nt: TGTGCCACCAGCTCGATACCTCAGGGACTTGGGGCAACTGAAGCTTTCTTT; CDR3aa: CATSSIPQGLGATEAFF
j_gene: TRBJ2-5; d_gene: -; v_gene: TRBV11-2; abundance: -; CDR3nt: TGTGCCAGCAGCTGGTTTAGAGGCGGGATGGTAGAGACCCAGTACTTC; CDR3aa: CASSWFRGGMVETQYF
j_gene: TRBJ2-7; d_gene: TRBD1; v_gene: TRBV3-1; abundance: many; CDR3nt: TGTGCCAGCAGCCAAGACTCTGACAGGGGGCGCCGGCAGTACTTC; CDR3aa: CASSQDSDRGRRQYF
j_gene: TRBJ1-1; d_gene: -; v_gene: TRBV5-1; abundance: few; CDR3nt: TGCGCCAGCAGCTTTTTAGGCTCTTGGGGTATGAACACTGAAGCTTTCTTT; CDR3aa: CASSFLGSWGMNTEAFF
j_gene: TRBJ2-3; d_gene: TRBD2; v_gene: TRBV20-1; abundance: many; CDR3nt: TGCAGTGCTAGAGTATGGAGGGGAGGGAGCACAGATACGCAGTATTTT; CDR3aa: CSARVWRGGSTDTQYF
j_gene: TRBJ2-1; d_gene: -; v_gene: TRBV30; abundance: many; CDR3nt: TGTGCCTGCCGCGGCTACAATGAGCAGTTCTTC; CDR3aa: CACRGYNEQFF
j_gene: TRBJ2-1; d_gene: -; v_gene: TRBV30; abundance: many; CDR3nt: TGTGCCTGGGGCGCTCGGCGGCACTACAATGAGCAGTTCTTC; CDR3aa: CAWGARRHYNEQFF
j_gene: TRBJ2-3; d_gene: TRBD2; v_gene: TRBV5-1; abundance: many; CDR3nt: TGCGCCAGCAGCTTGGTGGGTCTAGCGGGAATGGGAACAGATACGCAGTATTTT; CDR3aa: CASSLVGLAGMGTDTQYF
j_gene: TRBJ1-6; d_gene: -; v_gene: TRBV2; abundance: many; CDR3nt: TGTGCCAGCAGGAGTGGGAGCTCCTATAATTCACCCCTCCACTTT; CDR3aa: CASRSGSSYNSPLHF
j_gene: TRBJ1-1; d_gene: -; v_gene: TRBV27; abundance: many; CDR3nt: TGTGCCAGCAGTTTAGGCAGGGAGGGCACTGAAGCTTTCTTT; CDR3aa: CASSLGREGTEAFF
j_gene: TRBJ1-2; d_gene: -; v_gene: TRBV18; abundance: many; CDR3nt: TGTGCCAGCTCACCACGGTCAGGGTCCTTTGGTGGCTACACCTTC; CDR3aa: CASSPRSGSFGGYTF
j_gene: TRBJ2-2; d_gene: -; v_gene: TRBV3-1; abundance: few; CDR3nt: TGTGCCAGCAGCCCCCGGACCGGGGGAACCGGGGAGCTGTTTTTT; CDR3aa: CASSPRTGGTGELFF
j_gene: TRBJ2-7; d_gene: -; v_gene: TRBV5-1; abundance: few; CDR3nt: TGCGCCAGCAGCAGATGGGACCGACCCTACGAGCAGTACTTC; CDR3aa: CASSRWDRPYEQYF
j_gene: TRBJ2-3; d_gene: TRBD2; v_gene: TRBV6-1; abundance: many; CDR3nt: TGTGCCCGACTAGCGGGGGGGAATACGCAGTATTTT; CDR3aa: CARLAGGNTQYF
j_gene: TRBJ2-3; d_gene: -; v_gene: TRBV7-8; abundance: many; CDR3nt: TGTGCCAGCAGCTTAGCGCTATCTAGCTCCAGCACAGATACGCAGTATTTT; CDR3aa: CASSLALSSSSTDTQYF
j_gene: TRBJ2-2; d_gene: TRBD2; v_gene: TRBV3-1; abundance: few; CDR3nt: TGTGCCAGCAGCCACAGCGGACTAGCGGGTTTTACCGGGGAGCTGTTTTTT; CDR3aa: CASSHSGLAGFTGELFF
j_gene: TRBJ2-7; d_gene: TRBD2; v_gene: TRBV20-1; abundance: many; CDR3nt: TGCAGTGCTCAGAGAACTAGCGGAAGCTCCTACGAGCAGTACTTC; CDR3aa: CSAQRTSGSSYEQYF
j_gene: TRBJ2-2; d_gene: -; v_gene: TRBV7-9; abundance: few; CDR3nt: TGTGCCAGCAGCTTAGGGAGTGGTGGCACCGGGGAGCTGTTTTTT; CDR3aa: CASSLGSGGTGELFF
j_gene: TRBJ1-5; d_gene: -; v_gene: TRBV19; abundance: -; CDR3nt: TGTGCCAGTAGTATTGGGTGGGGGTACAATCAGCCCCAGCATTTT; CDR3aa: CASSIGWGYNQPQHF
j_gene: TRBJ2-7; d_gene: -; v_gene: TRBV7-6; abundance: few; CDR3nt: TGTGCCAGCAGCATGACAGGGAGCCGGGGGGAGCAGTACTTC; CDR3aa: CASSMTGSRGEQYF
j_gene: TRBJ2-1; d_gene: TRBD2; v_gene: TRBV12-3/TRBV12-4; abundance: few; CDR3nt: TGTGCCAGCAGGGCGGGAGGGGGCAATGAGCAGTTCTTC; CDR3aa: CASRAGGGNEQFF
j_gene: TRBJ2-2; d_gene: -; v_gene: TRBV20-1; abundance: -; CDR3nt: TGCAGTGCTAGAGATCAAGGGACCCCGAACACCGGGGAGCTGTTTTTT; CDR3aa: CSARDQGTPNTGELFF